The 8 T cell receptor beta chains below come from one sample, sequenced in a study of blood T cell repertoires in COVID-19. Libraries were prepared by immunoSEQ multiplex PCR; TCRdb keeps only in-frame clonotypes and omits some of them. The repertoire holds about 280,000 clones, 70% to 90% seen once, with roughly 3.9% in the top ten. Sequenced material: PBMCs or T cells enriched from blood (not recorded which). The receptors were sampled from a woman in her 30s with acute COVID-19.

This clone appeared a single time. The chain combines TRBV15 with TRBJ1-5; TRBD1 might be the D (6 bases). Germline values: CDR1 LNHNV, CDR2 YYDKDF (reference sequence). This CDR3 spans 15 amino acids. V gave up 1 base and J gave up 1 base, with 8 bases separating them. The CDR3 nucleotides are TGTGCCACCAGCAGAGTGGGGGCAAGCAATCAGCCCCAGCATTTT. Translating it yields CATSRVGASNQPQHF.

The gene calls are TRBV5-4 and TRBJ2-1; 11 bases fit TRBD1. V was clipped by 0 bases and J by 6 bases; unmatched bases: 5. Germline loops: CDR1 SGHNT, CDR2 YYREEE (reference sequence). The CDR3 is 16 amino acids. The CDR3 sequence is CASSLDMDRGRNEQFF. CDR3 in DNA: TGTGCCAGCAGCTTGGATATGGACAGGGGGCGCAATGAGCAGTTCTTC.

V is TRBV3-1 (or the pseudogene TRBV3-2) and J is TRBJ2-4; weak D call: TRBD2 (5 bases). The CDR3 length is 15 residues. Trimming removed 1 base from V and 5 bases from J, with 12 bases in between. CDR1 and CDR2 from the germline V gene are LGHDT and YNNKEL (reference sequence). CDR3 in DNA: TGTGCCAGCAGCCAAGCTTTGCGGGTAGAAAACATTCAGTACTTC. Amino acid sequence: CASSQALRVENIQYF.

The chain joins TRBV28 to TRBJ2-1; TRBD1 aligns across 10 bases. This CDR3 region has 16 residues. V gave up 6 bases and J gave up 1 base; unmatched junction bases: 6. From germline, CDR1 is MDHEN and CDR2 SYDVKM. CDR3 nucleotides: TGTGCCAGCAGCTCAAGGACAGGGGGGTCCTACAATGAGCAGTTCTTC. It yields the protein CASSSRTGGSYNEQFF.

J is TRBJ2-1 and V is TRBV30; the D gene is possibly TRBD2 (6 bases). From germline, CDR1 is GTSNPN and CDR2 SVGIG (reference sequence). CDR3 length: 14 amino acids. Trimming stripped 8 bases from V and 2 bases from J, with 16 bases between. CDR3 nucleotides: TGTGCCCTGTCCAGGGCGGGGCCCTACAATGAGCAGTTCTTC. Translation gives CALSRAGPYNEQFF.

This CDR3 reads CASSLGFGAGTDTQYF. CDR3 DNA: TGTGCCAGCAGCTTAGGATTCGGAGCGGGCACAGATACGCAGTATTTT. V usage is TRBV7-2 and J usage is TRBJ2-3, with D possibly being TRBD2 (5 bases). The CDR3 loop spans 16 amino acids. Trimming shortened V by 1 base and J by 1 base, and 12 bases separated the two germline ends. Germline V gene lookup returns CDR1 SGHTA and CDR2 FQGNSA. Based on the CDR3 plus reference TRBV7-2 and TRBJ2-3, the full variable domain is GAGVSQSPSNKVTEKGKDVELRCDPISGHTALYWYRQSLGQGLEFLIYFQGNSAPDKSGLPSDRFSAERTGGSVSTLTIQRTQQEDSAVYLCASSLGFGAGTDTQYFGPGTRLTVL.

V is TRBV10-2 and J is TRBJ2-2, with a weak D call TRBD2 (5 bases). The V end lost 2 bases, the J end lost 4 bases, and 11 bases lay between the germline ends. Germline V CDR1 and CDR2: WSHSY, SAAADI. The CDR3 runs 15 residues. CDR3 residues: CASSESGSLTGELFF. The CDR3 nucleotides are TGCGCCAGCAGTGAGAGTGGGAGCCTCACCGGGGAGCTGTTTTTT.

This clone was seen a few times. The chain links TRBV20-1 to TRBJ1-5, with a weak D call TRBD1 (6 bases). With 3 bases removed from V and 0 bases from J, the gap between germline ends came to 15 bases. CDR1 and CDR2 from the germline V gene are DFQATT and SNEGSKA (reference sequence). This CDR3 is built from 16 residues. The CDR3 coding sequence is TGCAGTGCTAGTAATACAGGGTCGTATAGCAATCAGCCCCAGCATTTT. Translation gives CSASNTGSYSNQPQHF.